Listed below are T cell receptor beta chains from one sample, sequenced in a study of shared clonotypes between healthy human individuals. Sequencing used immunoSEQ multiplex PCR; TCRdb keeps in-frame clones, though not all of them. Of around 2,100,000 clones detected, about 95% appear once; the ten largest clones hold 1.2%. Sequencing used naive CD8+ T cells sorted from blood. The receptors were gathered from a man aged 18 to 30 in good health. Each CDR3 is given with its conserved first and last residue. The D gene is left open where the match is weak. The listing skips clone size in some rows; elsewhere it reads once, few, many or a size class.

TGTGCCAGTAGTATCCGGGACGGTTCCTACGAGCAGTACTTC,CASSIRDGSYEQYF,TRBV19,NA,TRBJ2-7,NA
TGTGCCATCAGTGATCGGGGAGACAGGTCCTATGGCTACACCTTC,CAISDRGDRSYGYTF,TRBV10-3,few,TRBJ1-2,NA
TGCAGCGGGAGACATATACACTCCTACGAGCAGTACTTC,CSGRHIHSYEQYF,TRBV29-1,once,TRBJ2-7,NA
TGTGCTAGCAGCTTAGTGTCTACAGATACGCAGTATTTT,CASSLVSTDTQYF,TRBV7-7,NA,TRBJ2-3,NA
TGTGCCAGCAGCTTGGACGCTAGAATGACCGGGGAGCTGTTTTTT,CASSLDARMTGELFF,TRBV5-4,NA,TRBJ2-2,NA
TGTGCCAGCAGCTTACCGGGCAATGAGCAGTTCTTC,CASSLPGNEQFF,TRBV7-9,NA,TRBJ2-1,NA
TGCAGCGTTGAAGGTGGTGGGTTCGATCACACTGAAGCTTTCTTT,CSVEGGGFDHTEAFF,TRBV29-1,NA,TRBJ1-1,NA
TGTGCCAGCAGCTTAGGACTAGCAAGCGAGCAGTACTTC,CASSLGLASEQYF,TRBV11-2,NA,TRBJ2-7,TRBD2
TGTGCCAGCGGCCTAGCGCCCACAGATACGCAGTATTTT,CASGLAPTDTQYF,TRBV27,NA,TRBJ2-3,NA
TGTGCCAGCAGTTTAGTGGCTAGCCTTGGTGGAGGCGAGCAGTACTTC,CASSLVASLGGGEQYF,TRBV27,NA,TRBJ2-7,NA
TGTGCCTGGAGTGTACCTGCGGGAGTAGGAGATGCGCAGTATTTT,CAWSVPAGVGDAQYF,TRBV30,NA,TRBJ2-3,TRBD2
TGTGCCAGCAGTTTCGCGACAGGGGAACGGCCTGGCGAGCAGTACTTC,CASSFATGERPGEQYF,TRBV27,NA,TRBJ2-7,TRBD1
TGTGCCAGCAGCTTAGCCGGGGGAAATGAGCAGTTCTTC,CASSLAGGNEQFF,TRBV7-6,NA,TRBJ2-1,NA
TGTGCCAGCAGCCCCATACTCACTAGTGGCTACGAGCAGTACTTC,CASSPILTSGYEQYF,TRBV6-6,NA,TRBJ2-7,NA
TGTGCCAGCAGTCCCGTCAGTCGGGAGGGCACCGGGGAGCTGTTTTTT,CASSPVSREGTGELFF,TRBV27,NA,TRBJ2-2,TRBD2
TGCGCCAGCAGCCCAACTAGCGGGAGACAAGAGACCCAGTACTTC,CASSPTSGRQETQYF,TRBV4-1,NA,TRBJ2-5,TRBD2
TGTGCCAGCAGCGAGCAGGGATCCTATAATTCACCCCTCCACTTT,CASSEQGSYNSPLHF,TRBV9,NA,TRBJ1-6,NA
TGCGCCAGCAGCCACCTACTAGCGGGACTCGGCACCGGGGAGCTGTTTTTT,CASSHLLAGLGTGELFF,TRBV4-1,NA,TRBJ2-2,TRBD2
TGTGCCAGCAGTCTCACTTGGGATAGTATGGCCTACGAGCAGTACTTC,CASSLTWDSMAYEQYF,TRBV27,NA,TRBJ2-7,NA
TGTGCCAGCAGCCCCCATCCAGATACGCAGTATTTT,CASSPHPDTQYF,TRBV5-4,NA,TRBJ2-3,NA
TGTGCCACCAGCAGAGATTCGGGGGCTCCTAACTGGGTGCAGTACTTC,CATSRDSGAPNWVQYF,TRBV15,once,TRBJ2-7,NA
TGCGCCAGCAGCGAATCGGGGCGGTATGGCTACACCTTC,CASSESGRYGYTF,TRBV4-1,NA,TRBJ1-2,NA
TGTGCCAGCAGCGTGGGAACAGATACGCAGTATTTT,CASSVGTDTQYF,TRBV5-6,NA,TRBJ2-3,NA
TGTGCCAGCAGTTACTTGGGGCTAGCCTACACCGGGGAGCTGTTTTTT,CASSYLGLAYTGELFF,TRBV6-6,once,TRBJ2-2,NA
TGTGCCAGCAGCGCCATCTCTGGGGCCAACGTCCTGACTTTC,CASSAISGANVLTF,TRBV7-8,NA,TRBJ2-6,NA
TGCAGCGTGGGGACCGCAGATACGCAGTATTTT,CSVGTADTQYF,TRBV29-1,NA,TRBJ2-3,NA
TGTGCCAGCAGTTCCCTAGACAGTAACGGCTACACCTTC,CASSSLDSNGYTF,TRBV28,NA,TRBJ1-2,NA
TGCAGCGTTGAAAAGGAGGCCTACGAGCAGTACTTC,CSVEKEAYEQYF,TRBV29-1,NA,TRBJ2-7,NA
TGTGCCAGCAGTTTATTGGGGGAGTCCTACGAGCAGTACTTC,CASSLLGESYEQYF,TRBV28,NA,TRBJ2-7,NA
TGTGCCAGCAGCCAGGACAGGCGAGGTATAACCGGGGAGCTGTTTTTT,CASSQDRRGITGELFF,TRBV5-6,NA,TRBJ2-2,TRBD1
TGTGCCAGCAGCAGGACGGGGTCCGGCTCAGAGACCCAGTACTTC,CASSRTGSGSETQYF,TRBV11-2,NA,TRBJ2-5,NA
TGTGCCAGCAGTGAAGGGGAGGGAGGACTCACAGATACGCAGTATTTT,CASSEGEGGLTDTQYF,TRBV6-1,once,TRBJ2-3,TRBD2
TGCGCCAGCAGCCCTCGAGAAGCTGACGGGGAGCTGTTTTTT,CASSPREADGELFF,TRBV4-1,NA,TRBJ2-2,NA
TGTGCCAGCAGTGAGGCAGGACTGGCCTACGAGCAGTACTTC,CASSEAGLAYEQYF,TRBV2,once,TRBJ2-7,NA
TGTGCCAGCAGCCTAGCCGGGATCTCGGGCAATCAGCCCCAGCATTTT,CASSLAGISGNQPQHF,TRBV7-2,NA,TRBJ1-5,NA
TGTGCCAGCAGCGCTCCAGGACAGCCTAATGAAAAACTGTTTTTT,CASSAPGQPNEKLFF,TRBV2,NA,TRBJ1-4,NA
TGTGCCAGCGGGGGGTGGTCGGGTATAACCGGGGAGCTGTTTTTT,CASGGWSGITGELFF,TRBV11-2,once,TRBJ2-2,NA
TGTGCCAGCAGTTACTCGGCAGGGGCCTACGAGCAGTACTTC,CASSYSAGAYEQYF,TRBV6-6,NA,TRBJ2-7,NA
TGTGCCAGCAGTTACTCGACTAGCGGCTCCTACAATGAGCAGTTCTTC,CASSYSTSGSYNEQFF,TRBV6-5,NA,TRBJ2-1,TRBD2
TGTGCCAGCAGTTACTCCGCCTCGCGGAAAGAAAAACTGTTTTTT,CASSYSASRKEKLFF,TRBV6-5,once,TRBJ1-4,NA
TGTGCCAGCTCAACTACTGACAGTTCCTATGGCTACACCTTC,CASSTTDSSYGYTF,TRBV18,few,TRBJ1-2,NA
TGTGCCAGCAGTTACTATGGACCGGGCGGCTACACCTTC,CASSYYGPGGYTF,TRBV6-5,NA,TRBJ1-2,NA
TGTGCCAGCAGTCCACCCGGGACTAGCGGGCCGAATGAGCAGTTCTTC,CASSPPGTSGPNEQFF,TRBV27,NA,TRBJ2-1,TRBD2
TGTGCCCGTCTCCAAGGAAACGGGGAGCTGTTTTTT,CARLQGNGELFF,TRBV6-5,NA,TRBJ2-2,NA
TGTGCCAGCAGCCCTCCAAGCGGGAGGAACTCCTACGAGCAGTACTTC,CASSPPSGRNSYEQYF,TRBV7-9,once,TRBJ2-7,TRBD2